This is a list of T cell receptor beta chains from one sample in a study of T cell repertoires in cytomegalovirus infection. Which antigens these TCRs recognize remains unknown. MiXCR, applied by TCRdb to the reads, yields one record per CDR3 protein. The sample includes about 500,000 distinct CDR3 sequences, roughly 34% of them seen just once. Sequencing was performed on cultured PBMCs, taken from culture after CMV antigen stimulation. These receptors all come from a human donor in good health (CMV status not recorded). Some clones in this sample may be carry-over from other donors' samples. Each CDR3 is given with its conserved first and last residue. The order of the fields is J gene, D gene, V gene, clone size, CDR3 DNA, CDR3 protein. D genes are given only for firm matches. Rows give clone size only sometimes, using once, few, many, or a class for an expanded clone.

TRBJ1-1,NA,TRBV3-1,few,TGTGCCAGCAGCCAAGATAATGCGGACGCTGAAGCTTTCTTT,CASSQDNADAEAFF
TRBJ1-1,NA,TRBV27,once,TGTGCCAGCAGACCCAGGGAGGTGACTGAAGCTTTCTTT,CASRPREVTEAFF
TRBJ2-1,NA,TRBV28,NA,TGTGCCAGCAGTTTGAGCCGGGTCTACAATGAGCAGTTCTTC,CASSLSRVYNEQFF
TRBJ2-1,NA,TRBV7-2,NA,TGTGCCAGCAGCCCCGGGGCGGGAAGGTCGGGCTACAATGAGCAGTTCTTC,CASSPGAGRSGYNEQFF
TRBJ2-3,NA,TRBV29-1,NA,TGCAGCGTTATAGGGCGCGGGGAACCAGATACGCAGTATTTT,CSVIGRGEPDTQYF
TRBJ2-1,NA,TRBV4-1,NA,TGCGCCAGCAGCCCGGAGGGGAGCTCCTACAATGAGCAGTTCTTC,CASSPEGSSYNEQFF
TRBJ1-5,NA,TRBV7-9,NA,TGTGCCAGCAGCTTTACCGACGGTAATCAGCCCCAGCATTTT,CASSFTDGNQPQHF
TRBJ2-1,TRBD2,TRBV7-6,many,TGTGCCAGCAGGAAAGAGATAGGGACTAGCGGGTTCGGCAATGAGCAGTTCTTC,CASRKEIGTSGFGNEQFF
TRBJ2-2,TRBD1,TRBV7-6,few,TGTGCCAGCAGCTTACAGGGGGCGCGGGCCGGGGAGCTGTTTTTT,CASSLQGARAGELFF
TRBJ1-1,NA,TRBV14,NA,TGTGCCAGCAGCCAAGATTGGAGTCTCACTGAAGCTTTCTTT,CASSQDWSLTEAFF
TRBJ2-3,TRBD2,TRBV27,many,TGTGCCAGCAGTTTGACGGCGGGGGGCACAGATACGCAGTATTTT,CASSLTAGGTDTQYF
TRBJ2-3,NA,TRBV5-5,few,TGTGCCAGCAGCTTGGTCCGGGAAGCGGATCACACAGATACGCAGTATTTT,CASSLVREADHTDTQYF
TRBJ2-2,NA,TRBV19,NA,TGTGCCAGTAGTGCCCCCTCGAGTTCTACCGGGGAGCTGTTTTTT,CASSAPSSSTGELFF
TRBJ2-7,TRBD1,TRBV9,many,TGTGCCAGCAGCCCGGGACAGGGGGCCTACGAGCAGTACTTC,CASSPGQGAYEQYF
TRBJ2-1,TRBD2,TRBV2,NA,TGTGCCAGCAGTGTGGGGACTAGCGGGAATGTTGAGCAGTTCTTC,CASSVGTSGNVEQFF
TRBJ2-1,NA,TRBV29-1,few,TGCAGCGGGCGGGGTAGCTCCTACAATGAGCAGTTCTTC,CSGRGSSYNEQFF
TRBJ1-2,NA,TRBV7-2,many,TGTGCCAGCAGCCCCGCCGGGGGCCACGGCTATGGCTACACCTTC,CASSPAGGHGYGYTF
TRBJ2-3,NA,TRBV9,NA,TGTGCCAGCAGCCCCCGGACGGGCGCGACCACAGATACGCAGTATTTT,CASSPRTGATTDTQYF
TRBJ2-7,NA,TRBV4-1,few,TGCGCCAGCAGCCCCCTGGGACTCCTCAAATACGAGCAGTACTTC,CASSPLGLLKYEQYF
TRBJ2-3,TRBD2,TRBV2,NA,TGTGCCAGCAGCAAAAGGGAACTAGCGGTCACAGATACGCAGTATTTT,CASSKRELAVTDTQYF
TRBJ1-5,NA,TRBV20-1,NA,TGCAGTGCTAGGGTGATAGAGGATAGCAATCAGCCCCAGCATTTT,CSARVIEDSNQPQHF
TRBJ2-1,NA,TRBV6-2/TRBV6-3,NA,TGTGCCAGCAGTTTCGAGGTACCTGAGAACAATGAGCAGTTCTTC,CASSFEVPENNEQFF
TRBJ2-5,TRBD2,TRBV2,many,TGTGCCAGCAGTGAAACCGGGACTAGCGGTCTAGGCCTTCAAGAGACCCAGTACTTC,CASSETGTSGLGLQETQYF
TRBJ2-4,NA,TRBV6-5,NA,TGTGCCAGCGGGGAGTTGACTAAAAACATTCAGTACTTC,CASGELTKNIQYF
TRBJ2-1,TRBD2,TRBV11-3,NA,TGTGCCAGCAGCTTAGCACTAGCGTGGAATGAGCAGTTCTTC,CASSLALAWNEQFF
TRBJ2-1,TRBD2,TRBV6-2/TRBV6-3,NA,TGTGCCAGCATGGGTCTAGCGGGAGGGATCAATGAGCAGTTCTTC,CASMGLAGGINEQFF
TRBJ1-6,NA,TRBV30,NA,TGTGCCTGGAGTGTTTACGTCTGGAGGACCCTAAATTCACCCCTCCACTTT,CAWSVYVWRTLNSPLHF
TRBJ1-5,NA,TRBV7-2,many,TGTGCCAGCAGCCTAGTCGGGGGCAATCAGCCCCAGCATTTT,CASSLVGGNQPQHF
TRBJ1-1,NA,TRBV14,many,TGTGCCAGCAGCCACGTTCGGGGGAACACTGAAGCTTTCTTT,CASSHVRGNTEAFF
TRBJ2-3,TRBD1,TRBV24-1,NA,TGTGCCACCAGTGACAAGGGACAGGGGTACACAGATACGCAGTATTTT,CATSDKGQGYTDTQYF
TRBJ2-1,NA,TRBV29-1,few,TGCAGCGTAGACGGGACTGAAAGCTCCTACAATGAGCAGTTCTTC,CSVDGTESSYNEQFF
TRBJ2-1,NA,TRBV6-4,NA,TGTGCCAGCAGCCTGACAGGATTCACTGAGCAGTTCTTC,CASSLTGFTEQFF
TRBJ2-7,NA,TRBV7-2,NA,TGTGCCAGCAGCTTTAGTGTCTACGAGCAGTACTTC,CASSFSVYEQYF
TRBJ1-4,TRBD1,TRBV7-3,many,TGTGCCAGCAGCTTTTCGGGACAGGGGCCCTCACCTCATAATGAAAAACTGTTTTTT,CASSFSGQGPSPHNEKLFF
TRBJ2-5,NA,TRBV7-2,few,TGTGCCAGCAGCTCCTTGGACAGCCAAGAGACCCAGTACTTC,CASSSLDSQETQYF
TRBJ2-1,NA,TRBV11-2,NA,TGTGCCAGCAGCTCGGGGACACCCTCTTGGAATGAGCAGTTCTTC,CASSSGTPSWNEQFF
TRBJ2-5,NA,TRBV19,NA,TGTGCCAGTAGTCCCCGGAGGGCCTCAGAGACCCAGTACTTC,CASSPRRASETQYF
TRBJ2-1,TRBD2,TRBV4-2,NA,TGTGCCAGCAGCCAAGATCTCAGCGGGAGCCACAATGAGCAGTTCTTC,CASSQDLSGSHNEQFF
TRBJ2-3,TRBD2,TRBV12-3/TRBV12-4,few,TGTGCCAGCAGTTTAGGGTTTAAAGCGGGAGGTTTGGAGGGAAATACGCAGTATTTT,CASSLGFKAGGLEGNTQYF
TRBJ2-3,NA,TRBV11-3,few,TGTGCCAGCAGCTTAGACGCGGGAAGCGGCACAGATACGCAGTATTTT,CASSLDAGSGTDTQYF
TRBJ1-2,NA,TRBV20-1,few,TGCAGTGCTAGAGACGGGTGGGGATCCCGGGTGGGCTACACCTTC,CSARDGWGSRVGYTF